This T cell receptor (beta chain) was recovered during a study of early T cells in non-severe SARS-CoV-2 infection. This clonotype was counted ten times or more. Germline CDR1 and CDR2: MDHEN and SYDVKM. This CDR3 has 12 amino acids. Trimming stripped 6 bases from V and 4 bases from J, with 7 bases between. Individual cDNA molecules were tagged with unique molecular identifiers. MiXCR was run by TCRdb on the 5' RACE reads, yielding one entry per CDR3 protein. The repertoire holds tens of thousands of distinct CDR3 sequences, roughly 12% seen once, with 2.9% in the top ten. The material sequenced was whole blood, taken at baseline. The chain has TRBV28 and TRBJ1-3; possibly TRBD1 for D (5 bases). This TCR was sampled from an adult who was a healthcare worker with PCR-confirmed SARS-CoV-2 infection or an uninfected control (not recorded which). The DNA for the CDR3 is TGTGCCAGCAGATCAGGGGGAAACACCATATATTTT. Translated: CASRSGGNTIYF.